The clone carrying this TCR beta chain was detected only a few times. Its target is unknown. The sample originates from a study of T cell repertoires in cytomegalovirus infection. About the study: Carrying CMV and the relevant HLA type showed in public TCR beta signatures. Findings and limits, study-wide: The study found HLA-C-restricted CMV-specific TCR beta clonotypes dominating the ex vivo response. Carriage of CMV together with the relevant HLA was identifiable through cumulative public TCR beta family frequency.

TCRdb redid the calling of the reads with MiXCR, one entry per CDR3 protein. The data hold 200,000 to 250,000 distinct CDR3 sequences, with approximately 13% observed a single time. Per germline, CDR1 MNHEY and CDR2 SMNVEV (reference sequence). Unmatched junction bases numbered 4, after V lost 4 bases and J lost 0 bases. The CDR3 spans 15 residues. This sequence joins TRBV27 and TRBJ1-1; 8 bases match TRBD1. The origin of this receptor is a human donor in good health (CMV status not recorded). Some clones in this sample may be carry-over from other donors' samples. The sequenced sample was PBMCs. The CDR3, as DNA: TGTGCCAGCAGTTCGCAGGGGGCGGTGAACACTGAAGCTTTCTTT. Protein: CASSSQGAVNTEAFF.